This TCR beta chain was recovered during a study of blood T cell repertoires in COVID-19. Study details: COVID-19 samples, acute and convalescent, were from the United States, Italy and Spain.

Looked up from germline, CDR1 is LGHDT and CDR2 is YNNKEL (reference sequence). V was trimmed by 0 bases and J by 0 bases, leaving 8 bases between them. There are 16 residues in the CDR3. In the original workflow: Amplified reference gene primers provided the basis for estimating nucleated cell counts. Sequenced by immunoSEQ multiplex PCR; TCRdb stores in-frame clones only, minus some. V and J calls and clone size follow that table, whereas D and trimming were derived from the DNA. The table has some 230,000 clones, 65% to 90% seen once. This clone was detected only once. The clonotype originates from a woman between 45 and 65 years old with acute or convalescent COVID-19. Sequenced input: peripheral blood. The chain links TRBV3-1 (or the pseudogene TRBV3-2) to TRBJ2-2, with D possibly being TRBD2 (5 bases). CDR3 bases: TGTGCCAGCAGCCAAGAGCTAGCACCGAACACCGGGGAGCTGTTTTTT. This gives the protein CASSQELAPNTGELFF.